Detailed here is one T cell receptor (delta chain). Its recognized antigen is unknown. A read error may be the cause here, since a much bigger clone is one base away. Staining of thymocytes was performed with Zombie NIR viability dye and with antibodies against CD3 (UCHT1), TCRgammadelta (11F2), TCRVgamma9 (IMMU360) and TCRVdelta2 (IMMU389). Bulk TRD and TRG CDR3 repertoires were produced separately from sorted Vgamma9Vdelta2 and nonVgamma9Vdelta2 gammadelta thymocytes taken from human fetal and pediatric thymuses. Pediatric thymus tissue was collected in Belgium from children having cardiac surgery. The ages of the pediatric thymus donors in the study ranged between roughly 1 and 11 years. Thymic cell suspensions from fetal and post-natal thymuses were prepared as previously described. NonVgamma9Vdelta2 thymocytes were sorted as CD3+ gammadeltaTCR+ cells that did not have the Vgamma9+Vdelta2+ phenotype. A FACS Aria III cell sorter (BD Biosciences) was used to carry out the cell sorting.

These data are taken from a study of fetal and pediatric gammadelta thymocytes (dated 2022 in TCRdb). Regarding the research as a whole: The bulk gammadelta thymocyte repertoires, which combined previously published data with newly generated, unpublished data, were used to reinforce a single-cell study of gammadelta thymocyte development. A total of 10 or so subjects, comprising 3 fetal thymus donors and 7 pediatric thymus donors, were covered by the bulk gammadelta thymocyte repertoire set. Previously published data (refs 27,28) and unpublished data were combined in the bulk gammadelta thymocyte repertoires. Bulk TCR repertoire data were added to increase subject numbers and strengthen the CDR3 publicity analysis.

The germline V gene gives CDR1 as TSWWSYY and CDR2 as QGS. The CDR3 measures 21 amino acids from cysteine to phenylalanine. Only CDR3 DNA is held: 63 bases, read in frame from base 1. The V end gives up 0 bases and the J end 2 bases, leaving 18 bases in the junction not matched to a gene. Data came from an Illumina MiSeq. Regarding the original processing steps: For publicity analysis, the Vgamma9Vdelta2 and nonVgamma9Vdelta2 bulk CDR3 files were merged for each subject into one combined repertoire per subject. Using base R and dplyr, CDR3 publicity was scored on a scale from 0 to 19 by checking each amino acid sequence across 9 single-cell datasets and about ten bulk repertoires. TCRdb called clones afresh from the public reads with CATT; identical DNA rows were later merged. In this record, the V and J calls reflect TCRdb's handling and not the investigators' own analysis. This sample is represented by some 1,200 delta-chain clones; roughly a third of them were singletons. The ten top clones hold 6% to 8% of the sample.

The investigation overall reported the following: Fetal gammadelta thymocyte repertoires were previously reported to be enriched for TRDV2, TRGV8 and TRGV9 usage, low N additions and public CDR3s compared with post-natal repertoires.

The V and J segments used are TRDV1 and TRDJ1, with TRDD3 identical over 10 junction bases. Source material: non-Vgamma9Vdelta2 gamma-delta T cells from the thymus. The sample's cell subset or site label, in plain terms: CD3+gammadeltaTCR+ thymocytes not co-expressing Vgamma9 and Vdelta2. The sequence derives from a child who underwent cardiac surgery and was recorded as healthy. CDR3 reads: CALGELGFLLRGIRVTDKLIF. The DNA sequence follows: TGTGCTCTTGGGGAACTCGGCTTCCTCCTCCGGGGGATACGAGTAACCGATAAACTCATCTTT.